These 2 T cell receptor beta chains came from one sample sequenced in a study of vaccination and CD4 T cells after COVID-19. No antigen has been assigned to these receptors. An Oncomine TCR Beta short-read assay was used to sequence the DNA from cultured CD4+ T cells. A single record per CDR3 protein comes from TCRdb applying MiXCR to the PCR reads. The repertoire includes approximately 12,000 distinct CDR3 sequences, over 50% of them detected once, and 15% sits in the top ten. Treatment noted: roughly 10-day PBMC culture with coronavirus spike peptide pools or control peptides (ViraFEST assay). Sequencing input: CD4+ T cells from blood, cultured in vitro. These receptors originate from a human donor who had recovered from COVID-19.

V and J are TRBV15 and TRBJ2-3, with D hard to call. Germline V gene data show CDR1 as LNHNV and CDR2 as YYDKDF (reference sequence). There are 13 residues in the CDR3. Trimming shortened V by 0 bases and J by 6 bases, and 7 bases separated the two germline ends. The CDR3 sequence: CATSREKRDTQYF. DNA for the CDR3: TGTGCCACCAGCAGAGAGAAAAGGGATACGCAGTATTTT.

The rearrangement links TRBV7-2 to TRBJ2-2, with TRBD2 matching 10 bases. CDR1 SGHTA and CDR2 FQGNSA come from the germline V gene. The junction had 5 bases not matched to a gene; V was cut back by 1 base and J by 6 bases. This CDR3 has 16 amino acids. CDR3 DNA sequence: TGTGCCAGCAGCTTAGGGTCGACTAGCGGGTCCGGGGAGCTGTTTTTT. It codes for CASSLGSTSGSGELFF.